This T cell receptor (beta chain) was sequenced in a study of shared clonotypes between healthy human individuals. The length of the CDR3 is 13 residues. Germline V gene data show CDR1 as SGHKS and CDR2 as YYEKEE (reference sequence). The V and J ends lost 0 bases and 11 bases respectively, with 14 bases between them. The genomic DNA of each subset was split evenly across several immunoSEQ plates. Roughly 30,000 T cell genomes, or roughly 300 ng DNA, went into unsorted PBMC replicate PCRs. The method was immunoSEQ multiplex PCR; TCRdb's version includes in-frame clones alone and lacks a portion of them. The data show about 480,000 clones, with around 79% seen just once and 13% held by the top ten. Within Nashville, Tennessee resided all donors, each a Caucasian adult. In unsorted samples, genomic DNA was obtained using approximately 81 million PBMCs.

The V and J genes are TRBV5-5 and TRBJ1-1, with D perhaps matching TRBD1 (5 bases). The TCR was taken from a woman in her 40s in good health. Some clones in this sample may be carry-over from other donors' samples. The sequencing sample was made of PBMCs. The CDR3 loop reads CASSLGSQVGAFF. CDR3 in DNA: TGTGCCAGCAGCTTGGGGTCACAGGTTGGCGCTTTCTTT.